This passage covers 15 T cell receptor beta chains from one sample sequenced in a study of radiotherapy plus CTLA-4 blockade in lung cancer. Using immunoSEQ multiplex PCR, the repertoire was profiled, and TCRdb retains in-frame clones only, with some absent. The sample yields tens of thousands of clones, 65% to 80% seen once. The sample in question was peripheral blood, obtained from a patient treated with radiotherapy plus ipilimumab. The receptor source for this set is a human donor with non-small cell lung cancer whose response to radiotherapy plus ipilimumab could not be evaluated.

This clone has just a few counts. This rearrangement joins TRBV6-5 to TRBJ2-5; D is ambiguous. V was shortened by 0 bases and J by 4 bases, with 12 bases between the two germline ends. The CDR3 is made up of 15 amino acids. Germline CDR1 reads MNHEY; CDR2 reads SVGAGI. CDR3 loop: CASSYSTFRGETQYF. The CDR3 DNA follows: TGTGCCAGCAGTTACTCGACTTTTCGAGGAGAGACCCAGTACTTC.

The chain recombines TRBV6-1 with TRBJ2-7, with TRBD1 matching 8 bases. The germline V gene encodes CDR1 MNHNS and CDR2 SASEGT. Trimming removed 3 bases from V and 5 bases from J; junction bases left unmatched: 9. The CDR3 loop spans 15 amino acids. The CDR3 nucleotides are TGTGCCAGCAGTGAGAGGACAGGGTCGAGGAACGAGCAGTACTTC. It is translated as CASSERTGSRNEQYF.

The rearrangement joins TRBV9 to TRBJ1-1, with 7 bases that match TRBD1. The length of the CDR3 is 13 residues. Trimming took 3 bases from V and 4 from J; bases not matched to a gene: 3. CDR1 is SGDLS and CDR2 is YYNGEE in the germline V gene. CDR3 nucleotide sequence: TGTGCCAGCAGCGCAGGGGGTACCACTGAAGCTTTCTTT. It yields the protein CASSAGGTTEAFF.

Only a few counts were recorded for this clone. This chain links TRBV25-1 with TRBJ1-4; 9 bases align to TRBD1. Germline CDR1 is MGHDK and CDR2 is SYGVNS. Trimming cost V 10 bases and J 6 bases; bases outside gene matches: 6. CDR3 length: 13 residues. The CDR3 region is CATMTGGDEKLFF. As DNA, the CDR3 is TGTGCCACCATGACAGGGGGTGATGAAAAACTGTTTTTT.

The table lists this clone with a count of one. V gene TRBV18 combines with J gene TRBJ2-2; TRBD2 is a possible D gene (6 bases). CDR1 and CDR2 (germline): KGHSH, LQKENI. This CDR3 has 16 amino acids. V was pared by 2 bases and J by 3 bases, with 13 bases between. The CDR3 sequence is CASSPGLPGDTGELFF. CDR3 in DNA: TGTGCCAGCTCACCAGGCCTCCCGGGGGACACCGGGGAGCTGTTTTTT.

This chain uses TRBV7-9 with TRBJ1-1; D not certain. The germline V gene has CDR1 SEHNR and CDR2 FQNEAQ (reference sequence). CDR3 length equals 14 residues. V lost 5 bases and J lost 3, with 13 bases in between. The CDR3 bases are TGTGCCAGCAGCCGTGACACCCTGGACACTGAAGCTTTCTTT. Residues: CASSRDTLDTEAFF.

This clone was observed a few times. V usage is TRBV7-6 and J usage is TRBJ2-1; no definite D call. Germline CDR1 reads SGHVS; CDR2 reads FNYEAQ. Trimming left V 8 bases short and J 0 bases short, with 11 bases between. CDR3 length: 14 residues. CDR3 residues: CASPVRSSYNEQFF. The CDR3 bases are TGTGCCAGCCCGGTGAGGAGCTCCTACAATGAGCAGTTCTTC.

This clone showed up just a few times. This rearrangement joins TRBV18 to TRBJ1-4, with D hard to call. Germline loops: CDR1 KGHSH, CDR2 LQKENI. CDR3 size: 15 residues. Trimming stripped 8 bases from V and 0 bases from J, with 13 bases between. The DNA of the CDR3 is TGTGCCAGCGTCCTTGCGCGGTCAACTAATGAAAAACTGTTTTTT. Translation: CASVLARSTNEKLFF.

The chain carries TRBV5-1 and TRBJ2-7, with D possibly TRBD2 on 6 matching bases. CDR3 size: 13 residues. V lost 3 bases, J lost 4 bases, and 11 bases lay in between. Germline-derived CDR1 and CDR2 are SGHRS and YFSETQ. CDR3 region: CASSSTREYEQYF. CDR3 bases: TGCGCCAGCAGCTCGACCCGGGAGTACGAGCAGTACTTC.

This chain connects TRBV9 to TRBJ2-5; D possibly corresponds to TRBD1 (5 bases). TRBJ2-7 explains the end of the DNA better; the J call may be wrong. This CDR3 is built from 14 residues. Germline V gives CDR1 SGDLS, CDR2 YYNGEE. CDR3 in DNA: TGTGCCAGCAGCGTAGGGGCAGGGCCCTACGAGCAGTACTTC. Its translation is CASSVGAGPYEQYF.

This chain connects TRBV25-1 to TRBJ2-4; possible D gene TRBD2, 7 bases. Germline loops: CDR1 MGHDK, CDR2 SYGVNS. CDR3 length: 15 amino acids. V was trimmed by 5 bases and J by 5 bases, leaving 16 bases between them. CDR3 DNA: TGTGCCAGCAGTCCTAGTCAGGGGAGGGAAAACATTCAGTACTTC. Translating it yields CASSPSQGRENIQYF.

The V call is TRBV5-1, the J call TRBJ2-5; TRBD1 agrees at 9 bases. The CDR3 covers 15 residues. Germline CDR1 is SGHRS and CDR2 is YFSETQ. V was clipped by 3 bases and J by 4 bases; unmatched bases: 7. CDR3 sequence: CASSSTGGARETQYF. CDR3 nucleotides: TGCGCCAGCAGCTCAACAGGGGGCGCGAGAGAGACCCAGTACTTC.

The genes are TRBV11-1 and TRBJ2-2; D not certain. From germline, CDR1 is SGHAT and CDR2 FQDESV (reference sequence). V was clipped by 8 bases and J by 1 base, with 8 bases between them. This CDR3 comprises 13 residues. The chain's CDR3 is CASGHLNTGELFF. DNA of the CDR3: TGTGCCAGCGGGCACTTGAACACCGGGGAGCTGTTTTTT.

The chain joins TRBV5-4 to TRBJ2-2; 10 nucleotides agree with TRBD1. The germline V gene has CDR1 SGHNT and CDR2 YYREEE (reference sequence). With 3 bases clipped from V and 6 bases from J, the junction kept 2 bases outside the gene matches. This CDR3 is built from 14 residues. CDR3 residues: CASSSGQGAGELFF. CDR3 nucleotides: TGTGCCAGCAGCTCCGGACAGGGGGCCGGGGAGCTGTTTTTT.

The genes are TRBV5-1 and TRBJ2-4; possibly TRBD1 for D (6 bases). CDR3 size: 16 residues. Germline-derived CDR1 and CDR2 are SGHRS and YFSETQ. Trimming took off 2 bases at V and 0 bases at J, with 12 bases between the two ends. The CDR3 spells CASSLQGLLAKNIQYF. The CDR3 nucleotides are TGCGCCAGCAGCTTACAGGGTCTACTAGCCAAAAACATTCAGTACTTC. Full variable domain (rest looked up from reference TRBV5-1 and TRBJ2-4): KAGVTQTPRYLIKTRGQQVTLSCSPISGHRSVSWYQQTPGQGLQFLFEYFSETQRNKGNFPGRFSGRQFSNSRSEMNVSTLELGDSALYLCASSLQGLLAKNIQYFGAGTRLSVL.